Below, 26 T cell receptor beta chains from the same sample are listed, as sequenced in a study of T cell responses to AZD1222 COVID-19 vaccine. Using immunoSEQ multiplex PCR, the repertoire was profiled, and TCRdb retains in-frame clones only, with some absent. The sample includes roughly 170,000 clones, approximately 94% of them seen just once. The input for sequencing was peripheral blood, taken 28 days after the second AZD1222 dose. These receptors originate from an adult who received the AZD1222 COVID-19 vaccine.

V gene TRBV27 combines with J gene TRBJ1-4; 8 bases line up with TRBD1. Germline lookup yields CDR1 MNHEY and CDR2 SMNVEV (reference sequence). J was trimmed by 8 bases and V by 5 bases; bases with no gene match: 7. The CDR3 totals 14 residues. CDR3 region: CASSLQGGLEKLFF. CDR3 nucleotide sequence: TGTGCCAGCAGTCTACAGGGGGGGCTGGAAAAACTGTTTTTT. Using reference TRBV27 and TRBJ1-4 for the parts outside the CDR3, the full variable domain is EAQVTQNPRYLITVTGKKLTVTCSQNMNHEYMSWYRQDPGLGLRQIYYSMNVEVTDKGDVPEGYKVSRKEKRNFPLILESPSPNQTSLYFCASSLQGGLEKLFFGSGTQLSVL.

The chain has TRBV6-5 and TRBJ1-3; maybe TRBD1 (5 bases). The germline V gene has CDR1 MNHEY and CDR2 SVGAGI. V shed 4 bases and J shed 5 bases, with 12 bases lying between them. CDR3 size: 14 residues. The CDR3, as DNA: TGTGCCAGCAGTTCCAGGGAGGGGAGAAACACCATATATTTT. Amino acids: CASSSREGRNTIYF.

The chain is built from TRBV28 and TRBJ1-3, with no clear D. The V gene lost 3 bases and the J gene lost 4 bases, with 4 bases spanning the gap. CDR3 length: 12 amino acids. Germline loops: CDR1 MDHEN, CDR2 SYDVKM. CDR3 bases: TGTGCCAGCAGTTTCTCGGGAAACACCATATATTTT. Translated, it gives CASSFSGNTIYF.

Written as DNA, the CDR3 is TGCGCCAGCAGCTTGGAGCCGCTGGACAGGGTTAATGAGCAGTTCTTC. Amino acids: CASSLEPLDRVNEQFF. The rearrangement joins TRBV5-1 to TRBJ2-1; 8 bases match TRBD1. Per the germline V gene, CDR1 is SGHRS and CDR2 is YFSETQ. V was clipped by 0 bases and J by 7 bases; unmatched bases: 9. The CDR3 is 16 amino acids.

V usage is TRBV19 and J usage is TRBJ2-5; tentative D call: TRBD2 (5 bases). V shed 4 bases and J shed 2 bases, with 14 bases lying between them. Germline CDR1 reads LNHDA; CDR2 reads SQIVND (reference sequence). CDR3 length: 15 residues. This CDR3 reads CASSNPYGIQETQYF. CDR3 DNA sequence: TGTGCCAGTAGTAACCCCTACGGGATACAAGAGACCCAGTACTTC. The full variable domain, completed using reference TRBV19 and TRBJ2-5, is DGGITQSPKYLFRKEGQNVTLSCEQNLNHDAMYWYRQDPGQGLRLIYYSQIVNDFQKGDIAEGYSVSREKKESFPLTVTSAQKNPTAFYLCASSNPYGIQETQYFGPGTRLLVL.

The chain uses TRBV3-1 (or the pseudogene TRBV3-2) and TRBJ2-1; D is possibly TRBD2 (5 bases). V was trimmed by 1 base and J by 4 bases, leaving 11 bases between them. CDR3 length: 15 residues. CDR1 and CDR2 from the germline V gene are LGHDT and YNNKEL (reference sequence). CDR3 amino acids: CASSQGLPTYNEQFF. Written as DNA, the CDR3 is TGTGCCAGCAGCCAAGGACTACCCACATACAATGAGCAGTTCTTC.

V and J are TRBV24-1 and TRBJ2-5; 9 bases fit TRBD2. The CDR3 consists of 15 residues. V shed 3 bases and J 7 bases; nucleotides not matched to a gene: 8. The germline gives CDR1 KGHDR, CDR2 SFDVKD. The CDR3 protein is CATSDDSGGIGTQYF. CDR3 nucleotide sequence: TGTGCCACCAGTGATGATAGCGGGGGCATCGGGACCCAGTACTTC.

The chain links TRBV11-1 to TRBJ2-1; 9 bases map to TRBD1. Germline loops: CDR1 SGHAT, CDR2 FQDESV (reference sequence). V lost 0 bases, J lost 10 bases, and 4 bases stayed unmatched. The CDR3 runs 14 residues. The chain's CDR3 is CASSLARTGVEQFF. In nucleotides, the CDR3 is TGTGCCAGCAGCTTAGCTAGGACAGGGGTCGAGCAGTTCTTC.

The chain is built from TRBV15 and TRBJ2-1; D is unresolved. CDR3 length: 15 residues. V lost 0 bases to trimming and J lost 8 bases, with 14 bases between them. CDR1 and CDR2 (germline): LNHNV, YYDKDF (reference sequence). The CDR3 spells CATSRDNKPAYEQFF. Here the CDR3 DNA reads TGTGCCACCAGCAGAGATAACAAACCGGCCTATGAGCAGTTCTTC.

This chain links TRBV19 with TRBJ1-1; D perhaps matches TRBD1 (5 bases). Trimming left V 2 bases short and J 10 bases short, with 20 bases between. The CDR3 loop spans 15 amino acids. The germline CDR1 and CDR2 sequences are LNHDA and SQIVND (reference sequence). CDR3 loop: CASSIKGAGGSGAFF. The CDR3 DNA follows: TGTGCCAGTAGTATAAAGGGTGCGGGGGGGAGCGGAGCTTTCTTT.

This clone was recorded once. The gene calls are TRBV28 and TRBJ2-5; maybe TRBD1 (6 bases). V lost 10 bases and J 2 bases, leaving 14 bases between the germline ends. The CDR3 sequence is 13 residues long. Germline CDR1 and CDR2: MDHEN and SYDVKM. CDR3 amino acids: CAIGQTPQETQYF. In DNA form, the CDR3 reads TGTGCCATCGGACAGACCCCGCAAGAGACCCAGTACTTC.

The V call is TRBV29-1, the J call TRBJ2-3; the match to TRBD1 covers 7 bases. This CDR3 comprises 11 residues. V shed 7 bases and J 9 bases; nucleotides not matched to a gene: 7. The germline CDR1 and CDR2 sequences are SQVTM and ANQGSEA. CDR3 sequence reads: CSGHRGDTQYF. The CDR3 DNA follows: TGCAGCGGTCACAGGGGAGACACGCAGTATTTT.

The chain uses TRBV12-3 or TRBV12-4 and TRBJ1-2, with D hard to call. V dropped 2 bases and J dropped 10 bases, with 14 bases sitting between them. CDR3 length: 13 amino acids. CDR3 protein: CASSLLQHGHYTF. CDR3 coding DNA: TGTGCCAGCAGTTTACTACAGCACGGGCACTACACCTTC.

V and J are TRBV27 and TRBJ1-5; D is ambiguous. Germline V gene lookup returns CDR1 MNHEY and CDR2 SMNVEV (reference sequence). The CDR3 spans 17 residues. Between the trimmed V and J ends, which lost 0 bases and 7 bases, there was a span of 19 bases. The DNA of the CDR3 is TGTGCCAGCAGTTTATCTCATCGACAATTTGAAGCGCAGCCCCAGCATTTT. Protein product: CASSLSHRQFEAQPQHF.

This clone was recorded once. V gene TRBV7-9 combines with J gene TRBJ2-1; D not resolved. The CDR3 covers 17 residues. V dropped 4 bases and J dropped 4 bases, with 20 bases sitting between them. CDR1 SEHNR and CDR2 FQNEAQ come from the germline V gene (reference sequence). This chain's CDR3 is CASSSPWSDPKYNEQFF. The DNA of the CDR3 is TGTGCCAGCAGCTCCCCGTGGAGCGACCCCAAATACAATGAGCAGTTCTTC. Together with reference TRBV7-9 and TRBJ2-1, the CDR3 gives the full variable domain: DTGVSQNPRHKITKRGQNVTFRCDPISEHNRLYWYRQTLGQGPEFLTYFQNEAQLEKSRLLSDRFSAERPKGSFSTLEIQRTEQGDSAMYLCASSSPWSDPKYNEQFFGPGTRLTVL.

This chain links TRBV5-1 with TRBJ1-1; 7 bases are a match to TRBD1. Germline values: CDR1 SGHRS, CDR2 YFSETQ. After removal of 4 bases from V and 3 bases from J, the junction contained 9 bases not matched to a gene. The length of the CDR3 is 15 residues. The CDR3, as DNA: TGCGCCAGCAGCCGATCGGGACAGATGGACACTGAAGCTTTCTTT. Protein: CASSRSGQMDTEAFF.

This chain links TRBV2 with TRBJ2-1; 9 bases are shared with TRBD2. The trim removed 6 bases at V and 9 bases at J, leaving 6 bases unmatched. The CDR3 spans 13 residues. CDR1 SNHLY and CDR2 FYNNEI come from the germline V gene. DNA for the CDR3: TGTGCCAGCAGGCGGGAGGGCCCTGCTGAGCAGTTCTTC. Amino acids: CASRREGPAEQFF.

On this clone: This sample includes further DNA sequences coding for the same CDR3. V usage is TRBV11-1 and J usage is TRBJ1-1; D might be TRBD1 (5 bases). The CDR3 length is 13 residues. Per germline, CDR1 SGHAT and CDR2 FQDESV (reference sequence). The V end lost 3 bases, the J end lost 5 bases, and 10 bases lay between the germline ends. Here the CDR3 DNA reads TGTGCCAGCAGCTTGCAGGGAAGAACTGAAGCTTTCTTT. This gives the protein CASSLQGRTEAFF. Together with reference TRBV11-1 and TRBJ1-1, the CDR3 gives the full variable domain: EAEVAQSPRYKITEKSQAVAFWCDPISGHATLYWYRQILGQGPELLVQFQDESVVDDSQLPKDRFSAERLKGVDSTLKIQPAELGDSAMYLCASSLQGRTEAFFGQGTRLTVV.

The CDR3 spells CASSGGLGIGLNEKLFF. CDR3 bases: TGCGCCAGCAGCGGGGGACTTGGGATTGGATTGAATGAAAAACTGTTTTTT. The V gene is TRBV5-1, the J gene TRBJ1-4; a weak D match, TRBD1 (5 bases). Germline V gives CDR1 SGHRS, CDR2 YFSETQ. This CDR3 comprises 17 residues. V was trimmed by 4 bases and J by 5 bases, leaving 21 bases between them. Variable domain in full (rest from reference TRBV5-1 and TRBJ1-4): KAGVTQTPRYLIKTRGQQVTLSCSPISGHRSVSWYQQTPGQGLQFLFEYFSETQRNKGNFPGRFSGRQFSNSRSEMNVSTLELGDSALYLCASSGGLGIGLNEKLFFGSGTQLSVL.

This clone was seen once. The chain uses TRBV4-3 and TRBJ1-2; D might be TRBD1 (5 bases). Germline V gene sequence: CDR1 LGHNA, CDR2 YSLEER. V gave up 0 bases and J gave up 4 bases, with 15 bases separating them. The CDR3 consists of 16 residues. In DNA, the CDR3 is TGCGCCAGCAGCCAAGACAGGGCCCCGGGGGGCTATGGCTACACCTTC. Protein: CASSQDRAPGGYGYTF.

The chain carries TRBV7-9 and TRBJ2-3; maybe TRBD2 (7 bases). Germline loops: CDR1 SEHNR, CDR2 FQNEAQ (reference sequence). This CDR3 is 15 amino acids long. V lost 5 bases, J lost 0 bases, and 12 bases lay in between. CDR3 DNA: TGTGCCAGCAGCCGGGGGGCGGGAAGCACAGATACGCAGTATTTT. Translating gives CASSRGAGSTDTQYF.

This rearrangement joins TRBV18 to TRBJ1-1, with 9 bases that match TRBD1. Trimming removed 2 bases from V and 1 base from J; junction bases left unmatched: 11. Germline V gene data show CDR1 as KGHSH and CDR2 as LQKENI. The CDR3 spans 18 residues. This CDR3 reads CASSPSLGQGLRNTEAFF. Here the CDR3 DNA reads TGTGCCAGCTCACCATCACTCGGACAGGGGTTGAGGAACACTGAAGCTTTCTTT.

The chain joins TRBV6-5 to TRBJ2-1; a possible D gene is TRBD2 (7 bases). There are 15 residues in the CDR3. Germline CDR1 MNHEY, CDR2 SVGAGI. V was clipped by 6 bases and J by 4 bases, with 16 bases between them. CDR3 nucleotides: TGTGCCAGCAGCCGCGCCGGGGGGCCTTACAATGAGCAGTTCTTC. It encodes CASSRAGGPYNEQFF.

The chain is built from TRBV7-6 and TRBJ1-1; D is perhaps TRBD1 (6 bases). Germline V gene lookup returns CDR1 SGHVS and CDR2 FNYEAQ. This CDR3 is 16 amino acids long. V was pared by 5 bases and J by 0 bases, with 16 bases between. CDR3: CASSPYAGTMNTEAFF. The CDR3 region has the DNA TGTGCCAGCAGCCCATACGCCGGGACAATGAACACTGAAGCTTTCTTT. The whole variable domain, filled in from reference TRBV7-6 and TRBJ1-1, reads GAGVSQSPRYKVTKRGQDVALRCDPISGHVSLYWYRQALGQGPEFLTYFNYEAQQDKSGLPNDRFSAERPEGSISTLTIQRTEQRDSAMYRCASSPYAGTMNTEAFFGQGTRLTVV.

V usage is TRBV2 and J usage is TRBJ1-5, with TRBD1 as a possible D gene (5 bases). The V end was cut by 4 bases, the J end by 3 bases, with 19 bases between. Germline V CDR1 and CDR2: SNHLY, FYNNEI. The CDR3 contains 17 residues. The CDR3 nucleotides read TGTGCCAGCAGTGCCCCCGGGACCACTAGAAACAATCAGCCCCAGCATTTT. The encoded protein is CASSAPGTTRNNQPQHF.

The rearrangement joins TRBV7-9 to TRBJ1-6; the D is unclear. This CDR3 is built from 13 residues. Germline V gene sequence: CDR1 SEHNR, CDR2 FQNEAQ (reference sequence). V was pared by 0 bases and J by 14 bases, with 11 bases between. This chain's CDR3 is CASSLAGATTLHF. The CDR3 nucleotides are TGTGCCAGCAGCTTAGCGGGCGCTACTACCCTCCACTTT.